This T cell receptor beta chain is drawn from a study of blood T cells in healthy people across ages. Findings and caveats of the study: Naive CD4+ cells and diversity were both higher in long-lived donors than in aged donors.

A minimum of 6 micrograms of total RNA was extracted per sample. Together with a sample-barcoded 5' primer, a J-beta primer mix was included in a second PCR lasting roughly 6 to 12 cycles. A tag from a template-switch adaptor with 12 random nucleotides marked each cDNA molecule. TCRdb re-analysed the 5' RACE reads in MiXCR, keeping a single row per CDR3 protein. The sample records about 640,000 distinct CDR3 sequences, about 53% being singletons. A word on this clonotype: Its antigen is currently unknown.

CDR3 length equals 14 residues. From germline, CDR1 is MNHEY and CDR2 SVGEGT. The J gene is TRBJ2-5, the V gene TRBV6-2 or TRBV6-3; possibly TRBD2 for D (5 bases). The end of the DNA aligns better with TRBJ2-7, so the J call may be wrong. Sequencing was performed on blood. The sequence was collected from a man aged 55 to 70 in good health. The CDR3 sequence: CASRSGGSEYEQYF. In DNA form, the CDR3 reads TGTGCCAGCAGGAGCGGCGGCTCTGAATACGAGCAGTACTTC.